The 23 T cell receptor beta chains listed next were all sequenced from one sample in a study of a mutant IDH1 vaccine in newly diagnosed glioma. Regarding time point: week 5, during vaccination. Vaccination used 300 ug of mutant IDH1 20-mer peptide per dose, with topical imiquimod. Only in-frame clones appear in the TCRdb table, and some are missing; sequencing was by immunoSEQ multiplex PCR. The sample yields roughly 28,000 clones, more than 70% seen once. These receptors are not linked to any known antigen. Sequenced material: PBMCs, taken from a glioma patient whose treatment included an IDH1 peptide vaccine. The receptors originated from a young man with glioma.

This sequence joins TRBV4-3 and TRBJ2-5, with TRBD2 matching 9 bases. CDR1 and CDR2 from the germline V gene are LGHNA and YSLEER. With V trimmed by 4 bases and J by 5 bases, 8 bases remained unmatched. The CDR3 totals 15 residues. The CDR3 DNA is TGCGCCAGCAGCCCGACTAGCGGACTCCTGGAGACCCAGTACTTC. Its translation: CASSPTSGLLETQYF.

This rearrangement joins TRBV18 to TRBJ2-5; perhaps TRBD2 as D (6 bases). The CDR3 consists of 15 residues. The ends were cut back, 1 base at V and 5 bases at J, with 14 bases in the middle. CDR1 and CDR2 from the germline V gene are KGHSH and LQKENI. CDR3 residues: CASSPRDGGWETQYF. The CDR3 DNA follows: TGTGCCAGCTCACCACGGGACGGAGGGTGGGAGACCCAGTACTTC. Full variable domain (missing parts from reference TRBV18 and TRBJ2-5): NAGVMQNPRHLVRRRGQEARLRCSPMKGHSHVYWYRQLPEEGLKFMVYLQKENIIDESGMPKERFSAEFPKEGPSILRIQQVVRGDSAAYFCASSPRDGGWETQYFGPGTRLLVL.

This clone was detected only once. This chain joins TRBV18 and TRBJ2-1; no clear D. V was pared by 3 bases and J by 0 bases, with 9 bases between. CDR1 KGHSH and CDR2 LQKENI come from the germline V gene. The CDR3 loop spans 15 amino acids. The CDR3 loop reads CASSPLAISYNEQFF. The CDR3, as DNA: TGTGCCAGCTCACCCTTGGCGATCTCCTACAATGAGCAGTTCTTC.

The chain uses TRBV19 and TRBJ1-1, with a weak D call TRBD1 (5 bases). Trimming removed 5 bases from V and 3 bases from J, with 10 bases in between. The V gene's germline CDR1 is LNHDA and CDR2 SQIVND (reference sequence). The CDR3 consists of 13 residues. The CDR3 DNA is TGTGCCAGTAGTGTCATAGGGGACACTGAAGCTTTCTTT. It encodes CASSVIGDTEAFF. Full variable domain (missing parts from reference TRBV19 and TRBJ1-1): DGGITQSPKYLFRKEGQNVTLSCEQNLNHDAMYWYRQDPGQGLRLIYYSQIVNDFQKGDIAEGYSVSREKKESFPLTVTSAQKNPTAFYLCASSVIGDTEAFFGQGTRLTVV.

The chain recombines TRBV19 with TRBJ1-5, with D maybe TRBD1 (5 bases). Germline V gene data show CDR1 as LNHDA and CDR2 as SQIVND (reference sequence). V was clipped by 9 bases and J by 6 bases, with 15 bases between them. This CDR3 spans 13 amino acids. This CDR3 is CASELRGFQPQHF. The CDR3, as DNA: TGTGCCAGCGAATTAAGGGGTTTTCAGCCCCAGCATTTT.

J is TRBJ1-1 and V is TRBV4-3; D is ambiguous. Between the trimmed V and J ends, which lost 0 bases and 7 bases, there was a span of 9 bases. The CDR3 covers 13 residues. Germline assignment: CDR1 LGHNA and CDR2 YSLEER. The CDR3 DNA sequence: TGCGCCAGCAGCCAAGACTTGGACGGTGAAGCTTTCTTT. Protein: CASSQDLDGEAFF.

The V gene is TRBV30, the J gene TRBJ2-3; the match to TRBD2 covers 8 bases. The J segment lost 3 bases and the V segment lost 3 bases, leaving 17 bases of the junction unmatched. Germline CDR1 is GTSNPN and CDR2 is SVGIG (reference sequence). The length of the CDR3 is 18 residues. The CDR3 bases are TGTGCCTGGAGACCGGTGGGAGTAGCGGGGTTGCGTACAGATACGCAGTATTTT. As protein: CAWRPVGVAGLRTDTQYF.

The DNA of the CDR3 is TGTGCCAGCAGCTTACGGATGAACACTGAAGCTTTCTTT. Translating it yields CASSLRMNTEAFF. V and J are TRBV5-6 and TRBJ1-1; no clear D. CDR1 is SGHDT and CDR2 is YYEEEE in the germline V gene. V was pared by 2 bases and J by 0 bases, with 5 bases between. CDR3 length: 13 residues.

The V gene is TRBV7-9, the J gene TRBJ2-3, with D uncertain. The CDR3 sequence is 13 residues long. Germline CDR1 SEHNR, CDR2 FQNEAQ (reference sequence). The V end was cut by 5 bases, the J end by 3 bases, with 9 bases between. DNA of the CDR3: TGTGCCAGCAGCGTTTCCACGACAGATACGCAGTATTTT. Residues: CASSVSTTDTQYF.

The CDR3 protein is CSVDHGLAGGNEQFF. In DNA, the CDR3 is TGCAGCGTTGACCATGGACTAGCGGGAGGGAATGAGCAGTTCTTC. The genes are TRBV29-1 and TRBJ2-1; TRBD2 matches at 15 bases. Trimming cost V 3 bases and J 7 bases; bases outside gene matches: 4. This CDR3 region has 15 residues. Looked up from germline, CDR1 is SQVTM and CDR2 is ANQGSEA.

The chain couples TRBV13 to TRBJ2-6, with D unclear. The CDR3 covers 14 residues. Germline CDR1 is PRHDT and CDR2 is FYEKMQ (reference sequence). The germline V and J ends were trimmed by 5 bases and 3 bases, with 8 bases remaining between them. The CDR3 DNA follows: TGTGCCAGCAGCCCCGAAAGTGGGGCCAACGTCCTGACTTTC. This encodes CASSPESGANVLTF.

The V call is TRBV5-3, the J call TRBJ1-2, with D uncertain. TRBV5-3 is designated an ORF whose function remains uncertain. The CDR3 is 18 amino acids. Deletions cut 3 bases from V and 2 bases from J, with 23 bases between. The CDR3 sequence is CARSSPLCCRTRNYGYTF. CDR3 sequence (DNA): TGTGCCAGAAGCTCCCCCCTGTGTTGCAGGACTCGGAACTATGGCTACACCTTC.

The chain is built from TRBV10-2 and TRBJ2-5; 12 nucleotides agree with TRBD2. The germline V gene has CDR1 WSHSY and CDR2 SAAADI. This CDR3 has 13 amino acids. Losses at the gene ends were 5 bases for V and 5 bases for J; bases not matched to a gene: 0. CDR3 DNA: TGCGCCAGCAGTCTAGCGGGAGGGGAGACCCAGTACTTC. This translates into CASSLAGGETQYF.

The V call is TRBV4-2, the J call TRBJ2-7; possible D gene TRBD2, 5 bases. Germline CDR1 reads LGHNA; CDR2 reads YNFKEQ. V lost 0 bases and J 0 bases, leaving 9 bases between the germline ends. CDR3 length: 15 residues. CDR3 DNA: TGTGCCAGCAGCCAAGAAGCGGAGAGCTCCTACGAGCAGTACTTC. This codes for CASSQEAESSYEQYF.

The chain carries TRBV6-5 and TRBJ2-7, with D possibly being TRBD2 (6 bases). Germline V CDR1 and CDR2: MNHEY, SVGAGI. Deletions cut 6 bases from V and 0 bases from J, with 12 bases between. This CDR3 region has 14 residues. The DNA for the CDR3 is TGTGCCAGCAGGCCCGGGACTCTCTCCTACGAGCAGTACTTC. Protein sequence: CASRPGTLSYEQYF.

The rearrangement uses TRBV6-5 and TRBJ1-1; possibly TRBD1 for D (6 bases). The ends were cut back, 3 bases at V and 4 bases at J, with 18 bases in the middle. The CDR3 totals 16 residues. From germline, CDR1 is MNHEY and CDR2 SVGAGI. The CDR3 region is CASSYSGEGEGTEAFF. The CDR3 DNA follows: TGTGCCAGCAGTTATTCGGGGGAGGGGGAGGGCACTGAAGCTTTCTTT.

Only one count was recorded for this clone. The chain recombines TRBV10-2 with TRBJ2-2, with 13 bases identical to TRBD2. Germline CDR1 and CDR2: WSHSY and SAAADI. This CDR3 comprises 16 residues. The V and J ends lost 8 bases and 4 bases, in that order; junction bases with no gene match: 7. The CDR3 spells CASVGLAGVGTGELFF. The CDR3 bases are TGCGCCAGCGTCGGACTAGCGGGAGTTGGCACCGGGGAGCTGTTTTTT.

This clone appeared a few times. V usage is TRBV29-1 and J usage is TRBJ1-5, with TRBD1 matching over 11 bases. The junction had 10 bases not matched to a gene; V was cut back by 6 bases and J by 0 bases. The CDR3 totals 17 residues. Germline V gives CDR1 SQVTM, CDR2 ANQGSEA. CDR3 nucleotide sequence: TGCAGCGTCGCGGGGACAGGGGGGGCCTATAGCAATCAGCCCCAGCATTTT. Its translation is CSVAGTGGAYSNQPQHF. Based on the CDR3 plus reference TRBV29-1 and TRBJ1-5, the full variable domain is SAVISQKPSRDICQRGTSLTIQCQVDSQVTMMFWYRQQPGQSLTLIATANQGSEATYESGFVIDKFPISRPNLTFSTLTVSNMSPEDSSIYLCSVAGTGGAYSNQPQHFGDGTRLSIL.

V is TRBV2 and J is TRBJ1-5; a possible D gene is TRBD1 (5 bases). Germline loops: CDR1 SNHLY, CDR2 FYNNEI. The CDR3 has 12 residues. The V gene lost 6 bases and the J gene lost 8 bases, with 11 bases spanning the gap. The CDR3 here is CASRGRNEPQHF. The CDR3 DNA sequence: TGTGCCAGCAGGGGACGGAACGAGCCCCAGCATTTT.

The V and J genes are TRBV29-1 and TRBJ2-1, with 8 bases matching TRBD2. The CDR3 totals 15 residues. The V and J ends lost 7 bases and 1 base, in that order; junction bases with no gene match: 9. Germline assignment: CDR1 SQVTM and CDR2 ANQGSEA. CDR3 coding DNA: TGCAGCGCCCCCACCGCGGGGGGATCCTACAATGAGCAGTTCTTC. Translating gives CSAPTAGGSYNEQFF.

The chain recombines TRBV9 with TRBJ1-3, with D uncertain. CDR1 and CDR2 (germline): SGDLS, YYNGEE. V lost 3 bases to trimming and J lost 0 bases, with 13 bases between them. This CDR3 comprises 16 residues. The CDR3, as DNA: TGTGCCAGCAGCGCGGCCCAGGCTTACTCTGGAAACACCATATATTTT. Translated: CASSAAQAYSGNTIYF.

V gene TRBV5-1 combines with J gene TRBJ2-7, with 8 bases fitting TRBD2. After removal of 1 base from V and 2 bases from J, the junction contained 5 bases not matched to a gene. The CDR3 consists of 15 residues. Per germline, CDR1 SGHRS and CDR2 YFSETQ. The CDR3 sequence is CASSLLPGGTYEQYF. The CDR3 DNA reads TGCGCCAGCAGCTTGTTACCGGGAGGGACCTACGAGCAGTACTTC. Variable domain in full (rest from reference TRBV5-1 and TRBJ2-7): KAGVTQTPRYLIKTRGQQVTLSCSPISGHRSVSWYQQTPGQGLQFLFEYFSETQRNKGNFPGRFSGRQFSNSRSEMNVSTLELGDSALYLCASSLLPGGTYEQYFGPGTRLTVT.

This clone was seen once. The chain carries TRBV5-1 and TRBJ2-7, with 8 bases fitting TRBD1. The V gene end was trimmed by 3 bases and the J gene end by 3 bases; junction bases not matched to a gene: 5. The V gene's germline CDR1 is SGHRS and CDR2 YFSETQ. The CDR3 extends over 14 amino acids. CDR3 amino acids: CASSSTGVSYEQYF. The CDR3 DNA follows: TGCGCCAGCAGCTCGACAGGGGTGAGCTACGAGCAGTACTTC.